This T cell receptor beta chain emerged from a study of T cell responses to AZD1222 COVID-19 vaccine. Findings and limits, study-wide: Targets within unmutated variant regions were reportedly found for nearly half of spike-specific TCRs. Donors were largely white British and mainly female; clonal diversity was possibly underestimated.

In this sample, this clone turned up once. Its matching antigen is unknown. Measured with immunoSEQ multiplex PCR; TCRdb has only the in-frame clones, and not every one. The data contain 120,000 or so clones, roughly nine tenths of them singletons. This TCR was recovered from an adult in good health. Material: peripheral blood, obtained on day 0 of AZD1222 vaccination.

The CDR3 DNA reads TGTGCCAGCAGTTTAGGGACAGATAATCAGCCCCAGCATTTT. This sequence encodes CASSLGTDNQPQHF. This rearrangement joins TRBV28 to TRBJ1-5; 7 nucleotides match TRBD1. The junction had 2 bases not matched to a gene; V was cut back by 2 bases and J by 4 bases. The CDR3 is 14 residues long. CDR1 MDHEN and CDR2 SYDVKM come from the germline V gene.